The next 14 T cell receptor beta chains were all read from a single sample in a study of early T cells in non-severe SARS-CoV-2 infection. TCRdb re-called the 5' RACE reads through MiXCR, storing one row per CDR3 protein. The repertoire holds under 30,000 distinct CDR3 sequences, with about 5% as singletons. The sequenced sample was whole blood. Source of these receptors: an adult who was a healthcare worker with PCR-confirmed SARS-CoV-2 infection or an uninfected control (not recorded which).

This clonotype was counted many times. V gene TRBV5-1 combines with J gene TRBJ2-1; D tentatively fits TRBD1 or TRBD2 (6 bases each). Germline V CDR1 and CDR2: SGHRS, YFSETQ. V dropped 4 bases and J dropped 10 bases, with 24 bases sitting between them. The CDR3 sequence is 16 residues long. CDR3 region: CASSPGFGGPTGEQFF. CDR3 nucleotide sequence: TGCGCCAGCAGCCCCGGTTTTGGGGGGCCCACGGGGGAGCAGTTCTTC. The whole variable domain, remainder taken from reference TRBV5-1 and TRBJ2-1, is KAGVTQTPRYLIKTRGQQVTLSCSPISGHRSVSWYQQTPGQGLQFLFEYFSETQRNKGNFPGRFSGRQFSNSRSEMNVSTLELGDSALYLCASSPGFGGPTGEQFFGPGTRLTVL.

This clonotype was picked up a small number of times. A much more abundant neighbour one base away suggests this may be a read error. CDR3 loop: CASSGGQGKNYGYTF. The CDR3 DNA is TGTGCCAGCAGTGGGGGACAGGGTAAAAACTATGGCTACACCTTC. The chain combines TRBV2 with TRBJ1-2; 9 nucleotides agree with TRBD1. V gave up 4 bases and J gave up 2 bases; unmatched junction bases: 5. The CDR3 is 15 residues long. Germline assignment: CDR1 SNHLY and CDR2 FYNNEI. Complete variable domain (other parts from reference TRBV2 and TRBJ1-2): EPEVTQTPSHQVTQMGQEVILRCVPISNHLYFYWYRQILGQKVEFLVSFYNNEISEKSEIFDDQFSVERPDGSNFTLKIRSTKLEDSAMYFCASSGGQGKNYGYTFGSGTRLTVV.

This clonotype was recorded many times. J is TRBJ2-2 and V is TRBV11-2; no reliable D call. Per the germline V gene, CDR1 is SGHAT and CDR2 is FQNNGV. The length of the CDR3 is 15 residues. Trimming cost V 1 base and J 1 base, with 7 bases left between them. The CDR3 region is CASSLAARNTGELFF. CDR3 in DNA: TGTGCCAGCAGCTTAGCGGCGCGGAACACCGGGGAGCTGTTTTTT.

This clonotype was seen only a few times. V usage is TRBV6-2 or TRBV6-3 and J usage is TRBJ2-7, with 7 bases fitting TRBD1. CDR1 is MNHEY, CDR2 SVGEGT, per germline. The CDR3 contains 13 residues. V shed 8 bases, J shed 2 bases, and the junction held 6 bases outside the gene matches. This chain's CDR3 is CASRDSMTYEQYF. CDR3 DNA sequence: TGTGCCAGCCGGGACAGTATGACCTACGAGCAGTACTTC.

This clonotype was observed many times. This chain connects TRBV27 to TRBJ1-4; possibly TRBD1 for D (5 bases). The germline V and J ends were trimmed by 5 bases and 0 bases, with 13 bases remaining between them. This CDR3 is built from 16 residues. CDR1 MNHEY and CDR2 SMNVEV come from the germline V gene (reference sequence). CDR3 coding DNA: TGTGCCAGCAGTGACTCCGGGACTACAACTAATGAAAAACTGTTTTTT. Residues: CASSDSGTTTNEKLFF. Complete variable domain (other parts from reference TRBV27 and TRBJ1-4): EAQVTQNPRYLITVTGKKLTVTCSQNMNHEYMSWYRQDPGLGLRQIYYSMNVEVTDKGDVPEGYKVSRKEKRNFPLILESPSPNQTSLYFCASSDSGTTTNEKLFFGSGTQLSVL.

This chain links TRBV7-9 with TRBJ1-4; the D is unclear. The germline V gene has CDR1 SEHNR and CDR2 FQNEAQ (reference sequence). The CDR3 contains 14 residues. V dropped 1 base and J dropped 11 bases, with 14 bases sitting between them. The CDR3 region is CASSLGFGTDKLFF. The DNA for the CDR3 is TGTGCCAGCAGCTTAGGTTTTGGTACAGATAAACTGTTTTTT.

The table lists this clonotype with many counts. V gene TRBV10-3 combines with J gene TRBJ2-7; TRBD2 aligns across 11 bases. This CDR3 spans 14 amino acids. Germline-derived CDR1 and CDR2 are ENHRY and SYGVKD. With 4 bases clipped from V and 4 bases from J, the junction kept 3 bases outside the gene matches. CDR3 in amino acids: CAISGSGRVYEQYF. Written as DNA, the CDR3 is TGTGCCATCAGTGGTAGCGGGAGGGTATACGAGCAGTACTTC.

This clonotype occurred many times. The chain employs TRBV13 and TRBJ2-3, with 13 bases that match TRBD2. This CDR3 is 16 amino acids long. Unmatched junction bases numbered 6, after V lost 4 bases and J lost 5 bases. CDR1 and CDR2 (germline): PRHDT, FYEKMQ (reference sequence). The CDR3 is CASSSTSGRAKDTQYF. Here the CDR3 DNA reads TGTGCCAGCAGCTCCACTAGCGGGAGGGCGAAAGATACGCAGTATTTT.

This clonotype has at least ten counts. The rearrangement uses TRBV19 and TRBJ2-2; D unresolved. Germline CDR1 reads LNHDA; CDR2 reads SQIVND (reference sequence). Trimming shortened V by 4 bases and J by 0 bases, and 15 bases separated the two germline ends. The CDR3 extends over 17 amino acids. CDR3 amino acids: CASSTPGRRTNTGELFF. Written as DNA, the CDR3 is TGTGCCAGTAGTACTCCAGGCAGGAGAACGAACACCGGGGAGCTGTTTTTT.

This clonotype was seen a few times. This sequence joins TRBV4-2 and TRBJ2-1, with unresolved D. Looked up from germline, CDR1 is LGHNA and CDR2 is YNFKEQ. Trimming shortened V by 1 base and J by 9 bases, and 16 bases separated the two germline ends. The CDR3 runs to 15 residues. The CDR3 is CASSQGGTNVGEQFF. CDR3 nucleotide sequence: TGTGCCAGCAGCCAAGGAGGAACTAACGTTGGTGAGCAGTTCTTC.

This clonotype has a count of ten or more. The gene calls are TRBV20-1 and TRBJ2-1; D is possibly TRBD2 (6 bases). Trimming took off 3 bases at V and 6 bases at J, with 9 bases between the two ends. This CDR3 is built from 12 residues. Germline assignment: CDR1 DFQATT and CDR2 SNEGSKA (reference sequence). In DNA, the CDR3 is TGCAGTGCTAGTAGGAGGGCCAATGAGCAGTTCTTC. It specifies CSASRRANEQFF.

In nucleotides, the CDR3 is TGTGCCAGCAGCTTAGGCCGACTAGCGGCGACCGGGGAGCTGTTTTTT. Translating gives CASSLGRLAATGELFF. This chain connects TRBV7-2 to TRBJ2-2; 9 bases fit TRBD2. The V and J ends lost 1 base and 5 bases, in that order; junction bases with no gene match: 5. Looked up from germline, CDR1 is SGHTA and CDR2 is FQGNSA. The CDR3 is 16 residues long. Variable domain in full (rest from reference TRBV7-2 and TRBJ2-2): GAGVSQSPSNKVTEKGKDVELRCDPISGHTALYWYRQSLGQGLEFLIYFQGNSAPDKSGLPSDRFSAERTGGSVSTLTIQRTQQEDSAVYLCASSLGRLAATGELFFGEGSRLTVL.

This clonotype turned up a few times. The V call is TRBV6-6, the J call TRBJ2-1; TRBD2 aligns across 8 bases. Trimming cost V 2 bases and J 4 bases; bases outside gene matches: 7. The CDR3 is made up of 16 amino acids. Germline V gene sequence: CDR1 MNHNY, CDR2 SVGAGI (reference sequence). DNA of the CDR3: TGTGCCAGCAGTTACGAGTCGGGGGGGCCTTACAATGAGCAGTTCTTC. Its translation is CASSYESGGPYNEQFF.

The V call is TRBV2, the J call TRBJ2-2; the D is unclear. From germline, CDR1 is SNHLY and CDR2 FYNNEI. V shed 2 bases and J shed 0 bases, with 13 bases lying between them. The CDR3 extends over 17 amino acids. The CDR3 loop reads CASSESSLAANTGELFF. For the CDR3, the DNA is TGTGCCAGCAGTGAATCGTCGCTGGCGGCGAACACCGGGGAGCTGTTTTTT.